This is a list of T cell receptor beta chains from one sample in a study of shared T cell receptors in the human thymus. Profiled with immunoSEQ multiplex PCR; TCRdb holds only in-frame clones, not every one. Of some 660,000 clones in the sample, around 87% were seen once. This sample was shared with a second study, whose subject was human thymus T cells.

The source material was thymocytes. All receptors come from a boy younger than two with a congenital heart defect. CDR3s include the opening cysteine and the closing phenylalanine or tryptophan. Each record gives: clone size, V gene, D gene, CDR3 length, J gene, CDR3 DNA, CDR3 protein. D genes are given only for firm matches. Rows give clone size only sometimes, using once, few, many, or a class for an expanded clone.

NA	TRBV4-1	TRBD1	15	TRBJ1-1	TGCGCCAGCAGCCATATCGGACAGGGATTCACTGAAGCTTTCTTT	CASSHIGQGFTEAFF
NA	TRBV6-1	TRBD2	14	TRBJ2-1	TGTGCCAGCGGACTTAGCGGGGGGATAAATGAGCAGTTCTTC	CASGLSGGINEQFF
once	TRBV30	TRBD2	15	TRBJ2-3	TGTGCCTGGACCCATAGCGGGTTGGGCACAGATACGCAGTATTTT	CAWTHSGLGTDTQYF
NA	TRBV27	TRBD2	18	TRBJ2-3	TGTGCCAGCAGTTTATCGTCCTCCGGGAGGGCCAAGACAGATACGCAGTATTTT	CASSLSSSGRAKTDTQYF
NA	TRBV2	TRBD2	14	TRBJ2-3	TGTGCCGGCTACCCGGGACTAGCGGGTGATACGCAGTATTTT	CAGYPGLAGDTQYF
NA	TRBV27	TRBD2	19	TRBJ2-7	TGTGCCAGCAGTTTATCGGGCGCCCCAGTAGCGGGGCCCTCCTACGAGCAGTACTTC	CASSLSGAPVAGPSYEQYF
NA	TRBV4-3	TRBD2	17	TRBJ2-2	TGCGCCAGCAGCCAGGAGTTACTAGCGGGGGGGCGTGGGGAGCTGTTTTTT	CASSQELLAGGRGELFF
NA	TRBV2	TRBD2	20	TRBJ2-1	TGTGCCAGCAGGGCCAAACCGGGACTAGCGGGGGGCGGCTCCTACAATGAGCAGTTCTTC	CASRAKPGLAGGGSYNEQFF
NA	TRBV6-1	TRBD1	13	TRBJ1-2	TGTGCCAGCACCGACAGGGAGGACTATGGCTACACCTTC	CASTDREDYGYTF
NA	TRBV28	NA	14	TRBJ1-2	TGTGCCAGCAGTTCACGGGGGGGCGCGAATGGCTACACCTTC	CASSSRGGANGYTF
few	TRBV7-9	NA	17	TRBJ1-2	TGTGCCAGCAGCCCCCTCGTGGCCGACAGAAACTTTTATGGCTACACCTTC	CASSPLVADRNFYGYTF
NA	TRBV28	TRBD1	23	TRBJ2-1	TGTGCCAGCACCCTTGAGGTGGGCACCGGGACAGGTCTCTCCCGATCTTACTACAATGAGCAGTTCTTC	CASTLEVGTGTGLSRSYYNEQFF
NA	TRBV27	TRBD2	15	TRBJ2-3	TGTGCCAGCAGTTGGCGGACTAGCGTCGGAGATACGCAGTATTTT	CASSWRTSVGDTQYF
few	TRBV19	NA	15	TRBJ2-2	TGTGCCAGTAGTATTCGAGAAAAGAACACCGGGGAGCTGTTTTTT	CASSIREKNTGELFF
NA	TRBV7-8	TRBD1	19	TRBJ1-1	TGTGCCAGCAGCTTAGTAAGGAAGAAATCGGACAGGTCGAACACTGAAGCTTTCTTT	CASSLVRKKSDRSNTEAFF
NA	TRBV6-5	NA	15	TRBJ1-3	TGTGCCAGCACCGTAGGACCGGGAGATGGAAACACCATATATTTT	CASTVGPGDGNTIYF
NA	TRBV9	NA	14	TRBJ2-1	TGTGCCAGCAGCGAACCGGGGGGCCGGGGTGAGCAGTTCTTC	CASSEPGGRGEQFF
NA	TRBV5-4	TRBD1	15	TRBJ2-2	TGTGCCAGCAGCCTAAGGGGGCAGGACACCGGGGAGCTGTTTTTT	CASSLRGQDTGELFF
NA	TRBV10-3	TRBD1	15	TRBJ2-7	TGTGCCATCAGTGAGTCTAAGCAGGGGGCTTACGAGCAGTACTTC	CAISESKQGAYEQYF
once	TRBV4-3	TRBD2	19	TRBJ2-1	TGCGCCAGCAGCCAAGATCTTTACGGAGCGGGGGGGCCGAACAATGAGCAGTTCTTC	CASSQDLYGAGGPNNEQFF